The 29 T cell receptor beta chains below were found in one sample sequenced in a study of cytomegalovirus exposure and HLA in healthy donors. Amplification used 60 Vbeta primers and 13 Jbeta primers. The data were produced by immunoSEQ multiplex PCR, yet TCRdb's version contains in-frame clones alone and is incomplete. The table lists some 110,000 clones. The sample taken for sequencing was PBMCs. These receptors all come from a man aged 35 to 55 in good health and CMV-seropositive.

J is TRBJ2-1 and V is TRBV7-3; 9 nucleotides match TRBD2. The CDR3 loop spans 15 amino acids. V lost 3 bases, J lost 4 bases, and 4 bases stayed unmatched. Germline V lookup: CDR1 SGHTA, CDR2 FQGTGA. This CDR3 reads CASSFLAGQYNEQFF. CDR3 nucleotides: TGTGCCAGCAGCTTTCTAGCGGGACAATACAATGAGCAGTTCTTC.

This rearrangement joins TRBV7-8 to TRBJ1-2, with D possibly TRBD1 on 6 matching bases. CDR1 and CDR2 from the germline V gene are SGHVS and FQNEAQ. This CDR3 is built from 12 residues. Trimming stripped 5 bases from V and 8 bases from J, with 12 bases between. As DNA, the CDR3 is TGTGCCAGCAGCCGGACAGTCAGCGGCTACACCTTC. Protein: CASSRTVSGYTF.

About this clone: An end of the junction differs from the germline gene, which may be a read error. The rearrangement joins TRBV2 to TRBJ2-7, with 13 nucleotides matching TRBD2. The V gene's germline CDR1 is SNHLY and CDR2 FYNNEI. This CDR3 region has 15 residues. This CDR3 is CASSVPGLAGPVQNF. The CDR3 DNA reads TGTGCCAGCAGTGTTCCGGGACTAGCGGGACCCGTTCAGAACTTC.

V usage is TRBV5-6 and J usage is TRBJ2-7; TRBD1 might be the D (6 bases). Germline CDR1 SGHDT, CDR2 YYEEEE. V lost 6 bases and J 0 bases, leaving 13 bases between the germline ends. This CDR3 spans 14 amino acids. The DNA for the CDR3 is TGTGCCAGCACTACCGGGACAAGCTCCTACGAGCAGTACTTC. This translates into CASTTGTSSYEQYF.

The rearrangement uses TRBV10-3 and TRBJ1-1; the D is unclear. The germline V and J ends were trimmed by 2 bases and 1 base, with 11 bases remaining between them. Germline V gives CDR1 ENHRY, CDR2 SYGVKD. This CDR3 spans 15 amino acids. The chain's CDR3 is CAISEVGRANTEAFF. The CDR3 DNA reads as TGTGCCATCAGTGAGGTCGGGCGGGCGAACACTGAAGCTTTCTTT.

The J gene is TRBJ2-1, the V gene TRBV15; 11 bases map to TRBD2. CDR3 length: 16 amino acids. Germline lookup yields CDR1 LNHNV and CDR2 YYDKDF (reference sequence). Losses at the gene ends were 0 bases for V and 8 bases for J; bases not matched to a gene: 6. The CDR3 here is CATSRDGVAGGDEQFF. CDR3 in DNA: TGTGCCACCAGCAGAGATGGGGTAGCGGGAGGGGATGAGCAGTTCTTC.

The CDR3 reads CASSTRTGTEETQYF. CDR3 nucleotide sequence: TGTGCCAGCAGCACCCGGACAGGGACGGAAGAGACCCAGTACTTC. The V call is TRBV7-9, the J call TRBJ2-5; TRBD1 aligns across 8 bases. Germline loops: CDR1 SEHNR, CDR2 FQNEAQ (reference sequence). The CDR3 length is 15 residues. The trim removed 5 bases at V and 3 bases at J, leaving 8 bases unmatched.

The rearrangement links TRBV19 to TRBJ2-2, with D possibly being TRBD2 (5 bases). The germline V and J ends were trimmed by 6 bases and 6 bases, with 11 bases remaining between them. Germline V gene lookup returns CDR1 LNHDA and CDR2 SQIVND (reference sequence). The CDR3 contains 13 residues. The CDR3 loop reads CASSLLDAGELFF. The CDR3 nucleotides read TGTGCCAGTAGCCTACTAGATGCCGGGGAGCTGTTTTTT.

The CDR3 region is CASSSGDMRAIQYF. The CDR3, as DNA: TGTGCCAGCAGCTCTGGGGACATGAGGGCCATTCAGTACTTC. The chain uses TRBV7-9 and TRBJ2-4; a possible D gene is TRBD1 (6 bases). Trimming pared 4 bases from V and 9 bases from J, leaving 16 bases between. CDR1 and CDR2 (germline): SEHNR, FQNEAQ (reference sequence). This CDR3 is 14 amino acids long.

This chain links TRBV5-1 with TRBJ2-5; no reliable D call. The V end lost 0 bases, the J end lost 5 bases, and 8 bases lay between the germline ends. CDR1 is SGHRS, CDR2 YFSETQ, per germline. This CDR3 has 13 residues. CDR3 sequence reads: CASSLEFGETQYF. The DNA for the CDR3 is TGCGCCAGCAGCTTGGAGTTCGGGGAGACCCAGTACTTC.

V gene TRBV29-1 combines with J gene TRBJ1-1, with D maybe TRBD1 (5 bases). Germline V gene sequence: CDR1 SQVTM, CDR2 ANQGSEA. V lost 7 bases and J lost 0, with 15 bases in between. The CDR3 spans 14 residues. The CDR3 spells CSANTGGMNTEAFF. CDR3 nucleotide sequence: TGCAGCGCTAACACCGGGGGGATGAACACTGAAGCTTTCTTT.

The chain couples TRBV2 to TRBJ2-1; 7 bases agree with TRBD2. Germline CDR1 and CDR2: SNHLY and FYNNEI. CDR3 length: 14 residues. With 8 bases clipped from V and 0 bases from J, the junction kept 4 bases outside the gene matches. In DNA, the CDR3 is TGTGCCAGCCTAGCGGCAAGCTCCTACAATGAGCAGTTCTTC. Translating gives CASLAASSYNEQFF.

The V and J genes are TRBV7-6 and TRBJ1-2; no reliable D call. Germline CDR1 and CDR2: SGHVS and FNYEAQ. Trimming shortened V by 2 bases and J by 2 bases, and 12 bases separated the two germline ends. This CDR3 spans 15 amino acids. The CDR3 region has the DNA TGTGCCAGCAGCTTATCGGGAGCCCCGAACTATGGCTACACCTTC. Its translation is CASSLSGAPNYGYTF.

This chain uses TRBV30 with TRBJ2-7, with D possibly being TRBD1 (7 bases). The germline gives CDR1 GTSNPN, CDR2 SVGIG (reference sequence). V lost 3 bases and J lost 2, with 14 bases in between. The CDR3 is 14 amino acids. For the CDR3, the DNA is TGTGCCTGGAGGGAGGGGGCAGGGGCCTACGAGCAGTACTTC. Translating it yields CAWREGAGAYEQYF.

This rearrangement joins TRBV29-1 to TRBJ1-2; D not resolved. The V end lost 4 bases, the J end lost 5 bases, and 14 bases lay between the germline ends. This CDR3 comprises 13 residues. The germline gives CDR1 SQVTM, CDR2 ANQGSEA. CDR3 loop: CSVGFRGGYGYTF. The CDR3 DNA sequence: TGCAGCGTTGGGTTCCGGGGTGGATATGGCTACACCTTC.

This chain uses TRBV5-4 with TRBJ2-2, with 7 bases matching TRBD1. V lost 4 bases and J lost 6; bases outside the gene matches: 6. Germline values: CDR1 SGHNT, CDR2 YYREEE (reference sequence). The length of the CDR3 is 14 residues. The CDR3, as DNA: TGTGCCAGCAGCAGAAGACAGGGAGCCGGGGAGCTGTTTTTT. This gives the protein CASSRRQGAGELFF.

The rearrangement joins TRBV4-3 to TRBJ1-3; no clear D. The germline gives CDR1 LGHNA, CDR2 YSLEER. The V gene lost 1 base and the J gene lost 4 bases, with 8 bases spanning the gap. The CDR3 runs 14 residues. CDR3: CASSQGAGGNTIYF. The CDR3 DNA reads TGCGCCAGCAGCCAAGGGGCTGGGGGAAACACCATATATTTT.

This chain joins TRBV2 and TRBJ2-3, with TRBD1 matching 7 bases. CDR3 length equals 16 residues. In germline, CDR1 is SNHLY, CDR2 FYNNEI. J gave up 3 bases and V 7 bases, and 13 bases lay outside the gene matches. The CDR3 bases are TGTGCCAGCATCTCCCCCAACAGGGGTAAAACAGATACGCAGTATTTT. Its protein product is CASISPNRGKTDTQYF. The full variable domain, its missing parts supplied by reference TRBV2 and TRBJ2-3, is EPEVTQTPSHQVTQMGQEVILRCVPISNHLYFYWYRQILGQKVEFLVSFYNNEISEKSEIFDDQFSVERPDGSNFTLKIRSTKLEDSAMYFCASISPNRGKTDTQYFGPGTRLTVL.

The chain couples TRBV27 to TRBJ2-7; 7 bases are shared with TRBD2. V lost 5 bases, J lost 0 bases, and 4 bases stayed unmatched. This CDR3 comprises 14 residues. Germline CDR1 MNHEY, CDR2 SMNVEV (reference sequence). The chain's CDR3 is CASSRTSDSYEQYF. DNA for the CDR3: TGTGCCAGCAGTCGTACTAGCGACTCCTACGAGCAGTACTTC.

This sequence joins TRBV11-3 and TRBJ2-5, with 14 bases that match TRBD2. The CDR3 covers 16 residues. Germline V gene lookup returns CDR1 SGHNT and CDR2 YENEEA. V lost 5 bases and J lost 5; bases outside the gene matches: 7. Written as DNA, the CDR3 is TGTGCCAGCAGCGCGGGGACTAGCGGGAGTAGGGAGACCCAGTACTTC. Translated: CASSAGTSGSRETQYF.

The V gene is TRBV7-8, the J gene TRBJ2-1, with D maybe TRBD2 (8 bases). CDR1 and CDR2 (germline): SGHVS, FQNEAQ. The CDR3 extends over 15 amino acids. V gave up 5 bases and J gave up 10 bases, with 21 bases separating them. CDR3 DNA: TGTGCCAGCAGCCCCGGGGGGACAGCTAGCGGGGAGCAGTTCTTC. This codes for CASSPGGTASGEQFF.

V usage is TRBV7-9 and J usage is TRBJ1-5; 10 bases are a match to TRBD1. This CDR3 has 15 amino acids. V trimming: 7 bases; J trimming: 4 bases; junction bases outside the gene matches: 7. Germline V lookup: CDR1 SEHNR, CDR2 FQNEAQ (reference sequence). The DNA for the CDR3 is TGTGCCAGCACCCACGGGACAGGGGATAATCAGCCCCAGCATTTT. Translated, it gives CASTHGTGDNQPQHF.

The chain joins TRBV7-3 to TRBJ2-6; D is perhaps TRBD2 (5 bases). Germline values: CDR1 SGHTA, CDR2 FQGTGA. V was shortened by 0 bases and J by 0 bases, with 15 bases between the two germline ends. This CDR3 has 19 residues. In DNA form, the CDR3 reads TGTGCCAGCAGCTTAACACCCGGTGGAGGTCTCTCTGGGGCCAACGTCCTGACTTTC. This codes for CASSLTPGGGLSGANVLTF.

The V gene is TRBV6-6, the J gene TRBJ2-1; D might be TRBD2 (6 bases). Trimming removed 8 bases at V and 3 bases at J, with 20 bases between. This CDR3 has 16 residues. Germline lookup yields CDR1 MNHNY and CDR2 SVGAGI (reference sequence). The CDR3 spells CASGPPSGSSYNEQFF. The CDR3 DNA is TGTGCCAGCGGTCCACCCAGCGGGTCCAGCTACAATGAGCAGTTCTTC.

The rearrangement joins TRBV11-2 to TRBJ1-1; TRBD1 is a possible D gene (5 bases). The germline gives CDR1 SGHAT, CDR2 FQNNGV. Trimming pared 1 base from V and 5 bases from J, leaving 5 bases between. CDR3 length equals 12 residues. This chain's CDR3 is CASSLAGTEAFF. DNA for the CDR3: TGTGCCAGCAGCTTAGCAGGGACTGAAGCTTTCTTT.

V usage is TRBV29-1 and J usage is TRBJ2-7; TRBD2 matches 9 bases. From germline, CDR1 is SQVTM and CDR2 ANQGSEA. V was pared by 6 bases and J by 6 bases, with 9 bases of the junction left unmatched. The CDR3 runs to 13 residues. The CDR3 loop reads CSVRLAGAREQYF. DNA for the CDR3: TGCAGCGTGCGGTTAGCGGGAGCTCGCGAGCAGTACTTC.

The J gene is TRBJ2-3, the V gene TRBV5-6; D perhaps matches TRBD2 (5 bases). Germline CDR1 SGHDT, CDR2 YYEEEE. The germline V and J ends were trimmed by 4 bases and 2 bases, with 17 bases remaining between them. This CDR3 spans 16 amino acids. The CDR3 region has the DNA TGTGCCAGCAGCCCTACAACTAGAAGAAACACAGATACGCAGTATTTT. It is translated as CASSPTTRRNTDTQYF.

This chain connects TRBV19 to TRBJ1-1; no definite D call. Germline V gene sequence: CDR1 LNHDA, CDR2 SQIVND (reference sequence). The CDR3 length is 15 residues. The V end was cut by 3 bases, the J end by 4 bases, with 15 bases between. In nucleotides, the CDR3 is TGTGCCAGTAGTATGACCGTCTCTCGGGGCACTGAAGCTTTCTTT. The encoded protein is CASSMTVSRGTEAFF.

CDR3 nucleotides: TGTGCCAGCTCACCAATAGGGGGTGAGGTCTCTGGAAACACCATATATTTT. This translates into CASSPIGGEVSGNTIYF. This chain joins TRBV18 and TRBJ1-3; a weak D match, TRBD1 (6 bases). V was cut by 2 bases and J by 0 bases, with 14 bases left in between. This CDR3 is built from 17 residues. The V gene's germline CDR1 is KGHSH and CDR2 LQKENI.